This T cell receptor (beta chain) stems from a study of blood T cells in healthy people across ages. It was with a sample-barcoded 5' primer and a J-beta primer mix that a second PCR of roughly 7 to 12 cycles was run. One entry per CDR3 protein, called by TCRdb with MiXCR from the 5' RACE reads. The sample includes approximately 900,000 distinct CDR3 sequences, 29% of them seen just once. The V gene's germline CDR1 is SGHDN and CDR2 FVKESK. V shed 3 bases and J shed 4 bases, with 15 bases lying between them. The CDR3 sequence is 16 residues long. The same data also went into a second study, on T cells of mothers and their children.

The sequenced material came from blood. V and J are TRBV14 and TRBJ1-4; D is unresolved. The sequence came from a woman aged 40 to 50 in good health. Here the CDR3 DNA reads TGTGCCAGCAGCCAGTCCGGAAGACAAATTAATGAAAAACTGTTTTTT. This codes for CASSQSGRQINEKLFF.